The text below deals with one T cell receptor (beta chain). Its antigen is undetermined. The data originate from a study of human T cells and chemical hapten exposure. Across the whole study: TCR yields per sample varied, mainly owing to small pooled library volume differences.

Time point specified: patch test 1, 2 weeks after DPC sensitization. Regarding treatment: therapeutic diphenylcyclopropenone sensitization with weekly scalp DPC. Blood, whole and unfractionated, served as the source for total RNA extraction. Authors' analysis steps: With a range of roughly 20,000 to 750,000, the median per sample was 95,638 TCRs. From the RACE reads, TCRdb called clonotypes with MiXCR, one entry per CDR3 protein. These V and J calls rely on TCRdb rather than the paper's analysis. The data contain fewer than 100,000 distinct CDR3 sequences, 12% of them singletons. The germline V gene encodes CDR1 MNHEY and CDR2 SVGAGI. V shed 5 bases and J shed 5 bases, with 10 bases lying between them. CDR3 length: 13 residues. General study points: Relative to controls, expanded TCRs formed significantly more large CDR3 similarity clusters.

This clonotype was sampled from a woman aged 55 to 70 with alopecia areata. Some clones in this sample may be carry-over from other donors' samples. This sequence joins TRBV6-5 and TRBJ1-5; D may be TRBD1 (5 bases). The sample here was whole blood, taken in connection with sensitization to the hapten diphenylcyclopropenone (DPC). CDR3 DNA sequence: TGTGCCAGCAGTCGGGACCGACATCAGCCCCAGCATTTT. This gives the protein CASSRDRHQPQHF.